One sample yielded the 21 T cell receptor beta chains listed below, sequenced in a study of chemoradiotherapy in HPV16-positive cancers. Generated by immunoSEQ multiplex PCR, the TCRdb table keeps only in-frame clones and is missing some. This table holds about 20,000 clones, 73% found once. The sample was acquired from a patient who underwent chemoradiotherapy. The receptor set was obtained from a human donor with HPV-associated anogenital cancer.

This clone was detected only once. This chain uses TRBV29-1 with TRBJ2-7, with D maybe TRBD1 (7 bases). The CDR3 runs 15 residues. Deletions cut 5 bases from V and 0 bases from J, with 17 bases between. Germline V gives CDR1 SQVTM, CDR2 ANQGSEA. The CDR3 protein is CSVKGRRDSSYEQYF. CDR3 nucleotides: TGCAGCGTTAAGGGACGGCGGGACAGCTCCTACGAGCAGTACTTC.

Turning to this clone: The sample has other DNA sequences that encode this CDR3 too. This chain's CDR3 is CASSLGTPNTGELFF. DNA of the CDR3: TGCGCCAGCAGCTTGGGGACCCCGAACACCGGGGAGCTGTTTTTT. V and J are TRBV5-1 and TRBJ2-2; D is undetermined. This CDR3 comprises 15 residues. Trimming removed 0 bases from V and 0 bases from J, with 6 bases in between. Germline V gene lookup returns CDR1 SGHRS and CDR2 YFSETQ.

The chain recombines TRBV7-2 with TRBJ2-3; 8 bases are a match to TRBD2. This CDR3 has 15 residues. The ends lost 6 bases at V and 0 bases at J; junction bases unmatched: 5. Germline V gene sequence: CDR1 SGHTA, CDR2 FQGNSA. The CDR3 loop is CASSRGGPSTDTQYF. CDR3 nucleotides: TGTGCCAGCAGTCGCGGGGGGCCTAGCACAGATACGCAGTATTTT.

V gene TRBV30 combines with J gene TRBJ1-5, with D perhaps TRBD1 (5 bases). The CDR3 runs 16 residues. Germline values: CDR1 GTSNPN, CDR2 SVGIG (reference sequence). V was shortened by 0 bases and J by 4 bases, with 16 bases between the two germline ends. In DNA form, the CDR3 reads TGTGCCTGGAGTGTTGCCTCGGCGGGGGTGAATCAGCCCCAGCATTTT. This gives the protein CAWSVASAGVNQPQHF.

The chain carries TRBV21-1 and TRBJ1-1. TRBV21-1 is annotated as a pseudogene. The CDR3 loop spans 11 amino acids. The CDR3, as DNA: TGTGCCAGCAGCAAGACTGTCGAAGCTTTCTTT. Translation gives CASSKTVEAFF.

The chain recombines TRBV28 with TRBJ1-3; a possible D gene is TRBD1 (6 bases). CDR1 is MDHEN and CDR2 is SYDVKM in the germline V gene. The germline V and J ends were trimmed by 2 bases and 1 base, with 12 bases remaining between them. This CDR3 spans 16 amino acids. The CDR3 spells CASSLGGPQSGNTIYF. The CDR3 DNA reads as TGTGCCAGCAGTTTAGGGGGCCCCCAATCTGGAAACACCATATATTTT. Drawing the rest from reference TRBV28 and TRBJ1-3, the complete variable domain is DVKVTQSSRYLVKRTGEKVFLECVQDMDHENMFWYRQDPGLGLRLIYFSYDVKMKEKGDIPEGYSVSREKKERFSLILESASTNQTSMYLCASSLGGPQSGNTIYFGEGSWLTVV.

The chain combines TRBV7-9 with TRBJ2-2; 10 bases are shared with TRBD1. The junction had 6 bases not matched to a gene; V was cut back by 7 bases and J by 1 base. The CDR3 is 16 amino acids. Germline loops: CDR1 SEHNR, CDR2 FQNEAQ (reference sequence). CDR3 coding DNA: TGTGCCAGCAACACCGGGACAGGGGAGAACACCGGGGAGCTGTTTTTT. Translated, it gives CASNTGTGENTGELFF.

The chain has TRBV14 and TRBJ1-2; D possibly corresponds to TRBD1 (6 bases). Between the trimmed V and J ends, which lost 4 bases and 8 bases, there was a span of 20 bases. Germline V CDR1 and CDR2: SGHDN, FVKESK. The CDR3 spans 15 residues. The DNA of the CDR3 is TGTGCCAGCAGCCTCTATGGGGGGCCTGGGCTAGGCTACACCTTC. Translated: CASSLYGGPGLGYTF.

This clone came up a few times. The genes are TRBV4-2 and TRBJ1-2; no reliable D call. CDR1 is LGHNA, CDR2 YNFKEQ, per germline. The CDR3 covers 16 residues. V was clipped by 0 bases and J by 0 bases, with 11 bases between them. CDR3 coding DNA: TGTGCCAGCAGCCAAGATGGAAACACTGCTAACTATGGCTACACCTTC. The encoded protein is CASSQDGNTANYGYTF.

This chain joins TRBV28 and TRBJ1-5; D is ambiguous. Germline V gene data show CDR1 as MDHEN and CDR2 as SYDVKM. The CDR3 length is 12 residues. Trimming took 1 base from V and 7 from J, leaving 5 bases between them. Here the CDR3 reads CASSLLWQPQHF. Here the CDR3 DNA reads TGTGCCAGCAGTTTATTATGGCAGCCCCAGCATTTT. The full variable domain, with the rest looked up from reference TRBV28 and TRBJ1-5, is DVKVTQSSRYLVKRTGEKVFLECVQDMDHENMFWYRQDPGLGLRLIYFSYDVKMKEKGDIPEGYSVSREKKERFSLILESASTNQTSMYLCASSLLWQPQHFGDGTRLSIL.

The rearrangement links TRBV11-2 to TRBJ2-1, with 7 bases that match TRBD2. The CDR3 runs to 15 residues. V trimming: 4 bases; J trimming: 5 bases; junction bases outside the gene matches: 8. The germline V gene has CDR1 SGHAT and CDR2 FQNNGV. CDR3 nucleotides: TGTGCCAGCAGCTCACAACTGGGGGGGGACAATGAGCAGTTCTTC. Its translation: CASSSQLGGDNEQFF.

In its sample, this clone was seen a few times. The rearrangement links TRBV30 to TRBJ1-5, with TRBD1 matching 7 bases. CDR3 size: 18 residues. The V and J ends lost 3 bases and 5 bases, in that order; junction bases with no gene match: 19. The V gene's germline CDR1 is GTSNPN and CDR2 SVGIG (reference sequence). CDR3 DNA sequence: TGTGCCTGGAGCCACCGGGACAGACACTTGGAGGCCTATCAGCCCCAGCATTTT. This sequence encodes CAWSHRDRHLEAYQPQHF.

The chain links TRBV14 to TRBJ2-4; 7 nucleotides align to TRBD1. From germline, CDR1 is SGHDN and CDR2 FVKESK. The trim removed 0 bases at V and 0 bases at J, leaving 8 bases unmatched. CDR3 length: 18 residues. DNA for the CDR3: TGTGCCAGCAGCCAAGATGGAACAGGGGCCGTAGCCAAAAACATTCAGTACTTC. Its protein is CASSQDGTGAVAKNIQYF.

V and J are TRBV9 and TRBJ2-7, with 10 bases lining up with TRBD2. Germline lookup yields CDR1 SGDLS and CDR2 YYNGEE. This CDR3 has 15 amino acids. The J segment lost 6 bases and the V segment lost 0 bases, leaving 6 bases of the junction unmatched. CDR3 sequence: CASSVASGRAGEQYF. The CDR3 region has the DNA TGTGCCAGCAGCGTAGCGAGCGGGAGGGCCGGCGAGCAGTACTTC.

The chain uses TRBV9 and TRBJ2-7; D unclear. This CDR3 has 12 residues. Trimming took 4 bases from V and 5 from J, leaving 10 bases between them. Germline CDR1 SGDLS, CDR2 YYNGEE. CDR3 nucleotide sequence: TGTGCCAGCAGCAGGACGCTTAACGAGCAGTACTTC. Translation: CASSRTLNEQYF.

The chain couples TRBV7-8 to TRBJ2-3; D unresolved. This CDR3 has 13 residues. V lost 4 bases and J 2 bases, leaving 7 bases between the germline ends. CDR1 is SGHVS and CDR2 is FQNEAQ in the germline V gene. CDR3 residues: CASSSLNTDTQYF. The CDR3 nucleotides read TGTGCCAGCAGCTCCCTCAACACAGATACGCAGTATTTT.

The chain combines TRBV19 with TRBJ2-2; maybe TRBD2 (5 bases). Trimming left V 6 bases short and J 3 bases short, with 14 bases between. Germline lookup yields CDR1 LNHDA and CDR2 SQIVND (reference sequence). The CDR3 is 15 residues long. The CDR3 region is CASRVGRLHTGELFF. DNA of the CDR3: TGTGCCAGTAGAGTGGGGAGACTGCACACCGGGGAGCTGTTTTTT.

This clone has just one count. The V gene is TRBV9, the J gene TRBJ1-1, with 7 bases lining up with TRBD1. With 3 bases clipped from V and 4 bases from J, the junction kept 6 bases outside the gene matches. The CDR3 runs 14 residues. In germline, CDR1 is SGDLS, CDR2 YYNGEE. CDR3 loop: CASSAQGMGTEAFF. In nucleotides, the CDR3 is TGTGCCAGCAGCGCACAGGGGATGGGCACTGAAGCTTTCTTT.

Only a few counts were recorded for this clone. This CDR3 reads CAWSHRGRYTYGYTF. CDR3 in DNA: TGTGCCTGGAGTCACAGGGGGCGGTACACCTATGGCTACACCTTC. This chain connects TRBV30 to TRBJ1-2, with TRBD1 identical over 9 bases. The CDR3 runs 15 residues. CDR1 GTSNPN and CDR2 SVGIG come from the germline V gene (reference sequence). The J segment lost 4 bases and the V segment lost 2 bases, leaving 8 bases of the junction unmatched.

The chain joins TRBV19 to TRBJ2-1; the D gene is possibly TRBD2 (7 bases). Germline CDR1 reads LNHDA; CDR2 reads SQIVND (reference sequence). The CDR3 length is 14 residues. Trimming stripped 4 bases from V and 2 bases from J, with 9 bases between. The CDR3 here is CASSKGGAYNEQFF. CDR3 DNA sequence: TGTGCCAGTAGTAAGGGGGGGGCCTACAATGAGCAGTTCTTC.

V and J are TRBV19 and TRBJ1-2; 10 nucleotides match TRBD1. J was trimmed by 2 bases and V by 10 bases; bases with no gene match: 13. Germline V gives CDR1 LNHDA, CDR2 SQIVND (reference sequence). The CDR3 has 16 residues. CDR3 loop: CATHPWVTGGNYGYTF. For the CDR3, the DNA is TGTGCCACCCATCCGTGGGTGACAGGGGGCAACTATGGCTACACCTTC.